The text below deals with one T cell receptor (beta chain). The sample is drawn from a study of blood T cell repertoires in COVID-19. At the level of the study: Whether acute or convalescent, the COVID-19 samples came from the United States, Italy and Spain. PBMCs, B-cell-depleted T cells, or T cells provided the cDNA or gDNA that made up the material.

In germline, CDR1 is GTSNPN, CDR2 SVGIG (reference sequence). CDR3 length: 15 residues. V lost 0 bases, J lost 1 base, and 11 bases lay in between. Some clones are missing from TCRdb's copy, which holds only in-frame ones; the method was immunoSEQ multiplex PCR. The sample consists of 200,000 to 250,000 clones, around four fifths of them appearing once. The rearrangement uses TRBV30 and TRBJ2-3; D is uncertain. The clonotype comes from a woman older than 75 with active or convalescent COVID-19. Specimen: peripheral blood. This CDR3 is CAWSVSAAGTDTQYF. The DNA for the CDR3 is TGTGCCTGGAGTGTAAGTGCGGCGGGCACAGATACGCAGTATTTT.